One sample yielded the 13 T cell receptor beta chains listed below, sequenced in a study of neurological immune-mediated disorders. TCRdb re-derived calls from the 5' RACE reads in MiXCR, one entry per CDR3 protein. This table has 57,000 or so distinct CDR3 sequences, more than 8% appearing once. Time point specified: longitudinal time-point 2. Material: PBMCs. These receptor sequences come from a man younger than 45 in good health.

This clonotype occurred many times. The chain is built from TRBV7-2 and TRBJ1-6; tentative D call: TRBD1 (6 bases). Looked up from germline, CDR1 is SGHTA and CDR2 is FQGNSA. The CDR3 is made up of 14 amino acids. V was clipped by 6 bases and J by 6 bases, with 12 bases between them. CDR3 protein: CASRRQDPNSPLHF. CDR3 bases: TGTGCCAGCAGGAGACAGGACCCTAATTCACCCCTCCACTTT.

This clonotype was detected many times. V usage is TRBV14 and J usage is TRBJ2-5; possible D gene TRBD1, 5 bases. The germline CDR1 and CDR2 sequences are SGHDN and FVKESK. Trimming removed 0 bases at V and 4 bases at J, with 15 bases between. CDR3 size: 16 residues. The CDR3 DNA sequence: TGTGCCAGCAGCCAAGATATTAACAGGCTGGGAGAGACCCAGTACTTC. It yields the protein CASSQDINRLGETQYF.

This clonotype was found many times. The chain recombines TRBV10-1 with TRBJ2-7, with TRBD1 matching 7 bases. Germline V gene data show CDR1 as WNHNN and CDR2 as SYGVQD (reference sequence). V lost 1 base, J lost 3 bases, and 6 bases stayed unmatched. The CDR3 covers 15 residues. For the CDR3, the DNA is TGCGCCAGCAGTGAGTTGCTGGGGACAGACTACGAGCAGTACTTC. Translation gives CASSELLGTDYEQYF.

The gene calls are TRBV10-3 and TRBJ2-7, with 8 bases aligning to TRBD1. Germline trimming cut 6 bases from V and 2 bases from J; bases unmatched to any gene: 12. The CDR3 sequence is 16 residues long. Germline V CDR1 and CDR2: ENHRY, SYGVKD. The DNA of the CDR3 is TGTGCCATCAGCTACTCCGGGACAGGACTCGCCTACGAGCAGTACTTC. Translating it yields CAISYSGTGLAYEQYF.

This clonotype was seen at least ten times. J is TRBJ2-1 and V is TRBV7-3; D not resolved. The V end was cut by 1 base, the J end by 6 bases, with 4 bases between. Germline-derived CDR1 and CDR2 are SGHTA and FQGTGA. The CDR3 contains 12 residues. This CDR3 is CASSLRPNEQFF. The CDR3 DNA follows: TGTGCCAGCAGCTTAAGGCCCAATGAGCAGTTCTTC.

This clonotype was picked up many times. The chain is built from TRBV5-1 and TRBJ1-2, with D unclear. This CDR3 is built from 15 residues. The V end lost 2 bases, the J end lost 2 bases, and 13 bases lay between the germline ends. Looked up from germline, CDR1 is SGHRS and CDR2 is YFSETQ. As DNA, the CDR3 is TGCGCCAGCAGCTTTTCGGGCGCGGGAAACTATGGCTACACCTTC. Protein product: CASSFSGAGNYGYTF.

Ten or more counts support this clonotype. The chain is built from TRBV18 and TRBJ2-7, with D unclear. V was shortened by 3 bases and J by 4 bases, with 19 bases between the two germline ends. The CDR3 loop spans 16 amino acids. Germline V CDR1 and CDR2: KGHSH, LQKENI. The CDR3 is CASSPITPGLGYEQYF. For the CDR3, the DNA is TGTGCCAGCTCACCTATAACTCCCGGGTTAGGTTACGAGCAGTACTTC.

The sample holds many counts of this clonotype. For the CDR3, the DNA is TGCGCCAGCAGCTTACAGGTAGAAGGGATGTTATATGGCTACACCTTC. It specifies CASSLQVEGMLYGYTF. This chain links TRBV5-1 with TRBJ1-2; the D gene is possibly TRBD1 (5 bases). V was pared by 2 bases and J by 5 bases, with 19 bases between. There are 16 residues in the CDR3. Germline V gene lookup returns CDR1 SGHRS and CDR2 YFSETQ.

In its sample, this clonotype was seen many times. The chain uses TRBV9 and TRBJ1-5; a possible D gene is TRBD1 (5 bases). The CDR3 runs to 12 residues. Between the trimmed V and J ends, which lost 0 bases and 7 bases, there was a span of 5 bases. Germline CDR1 and CDR2: SGDLS and YYNGEE. CDR3 in DNA: TGTGCCAGCAGCGTAGGGGGCCAGCCCCAGCATTTT. This encodes CASSVGGQPQHF.

At least ten counts were recorded for this clonotype. The V call is TRBV6-5, the J call TRBJ2-7; 7 bases map to TRBD2. Germline V gene sequence: CDR1 MNHEY, CDR2 SVGAGI. Trimming cost V 0 bases and J 0 bases; bases outside gene matches: 5. The CDR3 consists of 16 residues. This CDR3 is CASSYSVAGNSYEQYF. Written as DNA, the CDR3 is TGTGCCAGCAGTTACTCAGTAGCGGGCAACTCCTACGAGCAGTACTTC.

In this sample, this clonotype turned up many times. CDR3 sequence (DNA): TGCAGTGCTAGAGATTTAAGACAGGGAGTAATCTACGAGCAGTACTTC. Protein sequence: CSARDLRQGVIYEQYF. The chain links TRBV20-1 to TRBJ2-7; 7 nucleotides match TRBD1. The CDR3 is made up of 16 amino acids. Germline V gene data show CDR1 as DFQATT and CDR2 as SNEGSKA (reference sequence). J gave up 3 bases and V 0 bases, and 11 bases lay outside the gene matches.

This clonotype was detected ten times or more. This chain uses TRBV20-1 with TRBJ2-1, with 9 bases fitting TRBD1. V was clipped by 7 bases and J by 4 bases; unmatched bases: 11. The CDR3 consists of 15 residues. Germline CDR1 DFQATT, CDR2 SNEGSKA (reference sequence). CDR3 loop: CSVSEPGQGYNEQFF. CDR3 nucleotide sequence: TGCAGTGTGAGTGAACCGGGACAGGGTTACAATGAGCAGTTCTTC.

This clonotype appeared many times. The CDR3 nucleotides are TGTGCCAGCAGTTTAGATAGGCGGGGGACAGGGATGGAGCAGTTCTTC. The encoded protein is CASSLDRRGTGMEQFF. The chain uses TRBV27 and TRBJ2-1, with 9 positions matching TRBD1. Trimming took 2 bases from V and 10 from J; bases not matched to a gene: 12. The CDR3 extends over 16 amino acids. Germline V lookup: CDR1 MNHEY, CDR2 SMNVEV (reference sequence).